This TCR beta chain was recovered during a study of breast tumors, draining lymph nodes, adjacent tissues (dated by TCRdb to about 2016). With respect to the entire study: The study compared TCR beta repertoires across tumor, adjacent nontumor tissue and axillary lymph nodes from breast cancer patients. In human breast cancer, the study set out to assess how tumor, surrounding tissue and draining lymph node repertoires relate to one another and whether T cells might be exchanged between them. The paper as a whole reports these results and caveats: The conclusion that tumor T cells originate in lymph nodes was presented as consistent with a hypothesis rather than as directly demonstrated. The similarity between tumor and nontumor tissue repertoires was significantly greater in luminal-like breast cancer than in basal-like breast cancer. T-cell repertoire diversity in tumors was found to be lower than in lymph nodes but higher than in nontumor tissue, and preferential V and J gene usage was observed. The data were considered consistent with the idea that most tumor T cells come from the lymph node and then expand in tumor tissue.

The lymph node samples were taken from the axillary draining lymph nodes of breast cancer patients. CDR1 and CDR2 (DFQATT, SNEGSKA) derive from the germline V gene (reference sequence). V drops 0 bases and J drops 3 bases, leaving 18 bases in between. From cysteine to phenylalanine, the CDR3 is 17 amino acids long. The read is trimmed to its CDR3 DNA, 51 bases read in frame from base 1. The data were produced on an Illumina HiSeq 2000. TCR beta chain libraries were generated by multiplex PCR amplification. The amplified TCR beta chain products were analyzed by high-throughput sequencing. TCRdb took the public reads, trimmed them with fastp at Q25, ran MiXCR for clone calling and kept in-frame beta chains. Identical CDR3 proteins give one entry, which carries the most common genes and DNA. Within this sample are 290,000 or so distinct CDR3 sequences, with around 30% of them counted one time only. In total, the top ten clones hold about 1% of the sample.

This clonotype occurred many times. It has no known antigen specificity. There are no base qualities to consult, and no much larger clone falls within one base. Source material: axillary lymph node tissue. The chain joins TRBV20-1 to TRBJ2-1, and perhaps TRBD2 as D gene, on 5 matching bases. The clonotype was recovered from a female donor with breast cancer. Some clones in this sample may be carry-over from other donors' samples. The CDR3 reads CSARDLRSGAIYNEQFF. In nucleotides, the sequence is TGCAGTGCTAGAGATCTTAGAAGCGGCGCGATCTACAATGAGCAGTTCTTC.